The clone carrying this T cell receptor beta chain was detected only once. The data were taken from a study of blood T cell repertoires in COVID-19. The wider study: The study drew acute and convalescent COVID-19 samples from the United States, Italy and Spain. From T cells, B-cell-depleted T cells, or PBMCs came the material, which was cDNA or gDNA.

Germline CDR1 is MNHEY and CDR2 is SMNVEV (reference sequence). Trimming removed 6 bases at V and 5 bases at J, with 13 bases between. This CDR3 comprises 13 residues. Recruited during active infection, patients (from Seattle) were subsequently followed longitudinally. Study processing details: Estimated nucleated cell counts came from reference gene primer amplification. The repertoire was sequenced with immunoSEQ multiplex PCR; TCRdb's copy has only in-frame clones and lacks some. V, J and clone size are taken as reported in that table, and D and trimming were inferred from the DNA itself. The sample shows under 300,000 clones, 86% of them seen only once.

Sequencing was carried out using peripheral blood. The sequence derives from a young woman with COVID-19, enrolled during active disease. This chain connects TRBV27 to TRBJ2-5, with TRBD1 as a possible D gene (5 bases). In nucleotides, the CDR3 is TGTGCCAGCAGCTCATATCCAGGGGAGACCCAGTACTTC. Translation: CASSSYPGETQYF.